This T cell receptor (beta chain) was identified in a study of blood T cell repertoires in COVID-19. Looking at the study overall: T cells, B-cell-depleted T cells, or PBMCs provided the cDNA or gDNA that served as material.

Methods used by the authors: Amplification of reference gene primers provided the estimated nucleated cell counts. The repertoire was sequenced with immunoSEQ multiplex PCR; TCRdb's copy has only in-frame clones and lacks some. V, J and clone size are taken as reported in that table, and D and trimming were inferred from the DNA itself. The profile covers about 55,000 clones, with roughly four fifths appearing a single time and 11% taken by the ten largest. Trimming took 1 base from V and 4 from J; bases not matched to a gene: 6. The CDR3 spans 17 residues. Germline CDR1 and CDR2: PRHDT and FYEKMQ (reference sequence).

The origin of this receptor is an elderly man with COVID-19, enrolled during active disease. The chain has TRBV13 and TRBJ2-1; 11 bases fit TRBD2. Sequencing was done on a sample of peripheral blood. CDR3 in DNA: TGTGCCAGCAGCTTAGAGGCTAGCGGGGGGCTATACAATGAGCAGTTCTTC. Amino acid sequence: CASSLEASGGLYNEQFF. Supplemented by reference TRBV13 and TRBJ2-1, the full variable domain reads AAGVIQSPRHLIKEKRETATLKCYPIPRHDTVYWYQQGPGQDPQFLISFYEKMQSDKGSIPDRFSAQQFSDYHSELNMSSLELGDSALYFCASSLEASGGLYNEQFFGPGTRLTVL.